A selection of T cell receptor beta chains follows, all from one sample in a study of monozygotic twins with inflammatory bowel disease. TCRdb re-called the 5' RACE reads and gives one entry per CDR3 protein, without DNA. The sample totals 300,000 to 400,000 distinct CDR3 sequences; its top ten clones hold 2.5% to 3%. Specimen: blood. These receptors originate from a human donor with ulcerative colitis or Crohn's disease, or a healthy co-twin of an affected twin (not recorded which). Each CDR3 is given with its conserved first and last residue.

CDR3aa,v_gene,j_gene
CSARVRRGANYNEQFF,TRBV20-1,TRBJ2-1
CASSQDRAGGDTQYF,TRBV4-3,TRBJ2-3
CASSLPLNEQFF,TRBV12-3/TRBV12-4,TRBJ2-1
CASSVTDFTDTQYF,TRBV11-2,TRBJ2-3
CASSVHDPFRESGELFF,TRBV9,TRBJ2-2
CASSVEAGSPTDTQYF,TRBV9,TRBJ2-3
CSALPRQEQETQYF,TRBV20-1,TRBJ2-5
CASSRSSGANVLTF,TRBV18,TRBJ2-6
CASSAHQGGYGYTF,TRBV12-3/TRBV12-4,TRBJ1-2
CASTLDRYEQYF,TRBV6-2/TRBV6-3,TRBJ2-7
CASSTVGETQYF,TRBV7-7,TRBJ2-5
CASSQSVDTQYF,TRBV3-1,TRBJ2-3
CASSVVFDNSGANVLTF,TRBV9,TRBJ2-6
CASSRWNNRGTEAFF,TRBV3-1,TRBJ1-1
CASSQSHGAGETQYF,TRBV4-3,TRBJ2-3
CASSLRAVGSGANVLTF,TRBV7-2,TRBJ2-6
CASSLSGTAKTQYF,TRBV7-7,TRBJ2-5